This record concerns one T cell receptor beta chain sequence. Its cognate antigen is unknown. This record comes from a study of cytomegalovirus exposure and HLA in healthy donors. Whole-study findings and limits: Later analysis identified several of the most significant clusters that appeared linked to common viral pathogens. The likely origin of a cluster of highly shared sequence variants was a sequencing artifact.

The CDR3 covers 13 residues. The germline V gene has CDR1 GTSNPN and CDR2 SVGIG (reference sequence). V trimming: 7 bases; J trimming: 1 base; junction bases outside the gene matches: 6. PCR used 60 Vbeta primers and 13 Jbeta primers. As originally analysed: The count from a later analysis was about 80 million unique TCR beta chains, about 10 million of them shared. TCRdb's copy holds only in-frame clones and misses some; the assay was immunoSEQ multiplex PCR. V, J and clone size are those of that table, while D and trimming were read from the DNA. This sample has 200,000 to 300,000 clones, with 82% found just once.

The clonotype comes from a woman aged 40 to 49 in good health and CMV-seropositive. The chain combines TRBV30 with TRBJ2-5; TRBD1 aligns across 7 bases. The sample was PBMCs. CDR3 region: CASTRDSQETQYF. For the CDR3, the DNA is TGTGCCTCAACACGGGACAGCCAAGAGACCCAGTACTTC.